This is a list of T cell receptor beta chains from one sample in a study of blood T cell repertoires in COVID-19. Generated by immunoSEQ multiplex PCR, the TCRdb table keeps only in-frame clones and is missing some. The sample consists of about 130,000 clones, roughly 77% of them appearing once. Sample: peripheral blood. These receptors were obtained from a woman in her 70s with COVID-19, enrolled during active disease. CDR3s include the opening cysteine and the closing phenylalanine or tryptophan. Each record gives: CDR3 protein, CDR3 DNA, V gene, CDR3 length, clone size, D gene, J gene. The D gene is left open where the match is weak. Clone size is shown for a subset of rows, as once, few, many or a class of expanded clone.

CDR3 protein: CASSEGPAYNEQFF
CDR3 DNA: TGTGCCAGCAGTGAAGGGCCAGCCTACAATGAGCAGTTCTTC
V gene: TRBV2
CDR3 length: 14
clone size: NA
D gene: NA
J gene: TRBJ2-1

CDR3 protein: CASSHINQPQHF
CDR3 DNA: TGCGCCAGCAGCCACATTAATCAGCCCCAGCATTTT
V gene: TRBV4-1
CDR3 length: 12
clone size: NA
D gene: NA
J gene: TRBJ1-5

CDR3 protein: CAWSVPDRGYGGYTF
CDR3 DNA: TGTGCCTGGAGTGTCCCCGACAGGGGGTACGGGGGCTACACCTTC
V gene: TRBV30
CDR3 length: 15
clone size: few
D gene: TRBD1
J gene: TRBJ1-2

CDR3 protein: CATSGDRGPYEQYF
CDR3 DNA: TGTGCCACCAGCGGGGACAGGGGACCCTACGAGCAGTACTTC
V gene: TRBV15
CDR3 length: 14
clone size: NA
D gene: TRBD1
J gene: TRBJ2-7

CDR3 protein: CASSQGSLDEKLFF
CDR3 DNA: TGCGCCAGCAGTCAGGGATCCTTGGATGAAAAACTGTTTTTT
V gene: TRBV5-1
CDR3 length: 14
clone size: NA
D gene: NA
J gene: TRBJ1-4

CDR3 protein: CASTQGGRSYGYTF
CDR3 DNA: TGCGCCAGTACTCAAGGGGGCAGGTCCTATGGCTACACCTTC
V gene: TRBV5-1
CDR3 length: 14
clone size: few
D gene: TRBD1
J gene: TRBJ1-2

CDR3 protein: CASSLGGTLLNYGYTF
CDR3 DNA: TGTGCCAGCAGCTTAGGTGGGACACTCCTTAACTATGGCTACACCTTC
V gene: TRBV7-2
CDR3 length: 16
clone size: NA
D gene: NA
J gene: TRBJ1-2

CDR3 protein: CASSERSYNSPLHF
CDR3 DNA: TGTGCCAGCTCAGAGCGCTCCTATAATTCACCCCTCCACTTT
V gene: TRBV6-5
CDR3 length: 14
clone size: NA
D gene: NA
J gene: TRBJ1-6

CDR3 protein: CASSYSVGTLNTEAFF
CDR3 DNA: TGTGCCAGCAGTTACTCGGTAGGGACACTGAACACTGAAGCTTTCTTT
V gene: TRBV6-2/TRBV6-3
CDR3 length: 16
clone size: NA
D gene: NA
J gene: TRBJ1-1

CDR3 protein: CASSQARGSEKLFF
CDR3 DNA: TGTGCCAGCAGCCAAGCCAGGGGGAGTGAAAAACTGTTTTTT
V gene: TRBV3-1/TRBV3-2
CDR3 length: 14
clone size: NA
D gene: TRBD1
J gene: TRBJ1-4

CDR3 protein: CASSEGTGALSPQHF
CDR3 DNA: TGTGCCAGCAGTGAAGGGACAGGGGCGTTGTCGCCCCAGCATTTT
V gene: TRBV2
CDR3 length: 15
clone size: NA
D gene: TRBD1
J gene: TRBJ1-5

CDR3 protein: CASSIRDNYEQYF
CDR3 DNA: TGTGCCAGCAGCATCCGGGACAACTACGAGCAGTACTTC
V gene: TRBV7-3
CDR3 length: 13
clone size: once
D gene: NA
J gene: TRBJ2-7

CDR3 protein: CASSLGGRSNYGYTF
CDR3 DNA: TGTGCCAGCAGCTTGGGCGGCCGCTCTAACTATGGCTACACCTTC
V gene: TRBV5-4
CDR3 length: 15
clone size: NA
D gene: NA
J gene: TRBJ1-2

CDR3 protein: CASSLGGGADYGYTF
CDR3 DNA: TGTGCCAGCAGCTTAGGGGGAGGTGCTGACTATGGCTACACCTTC
V gene: TRBV7-9
CDR3 length: 15
clone size: NA
D gene: NA
J gene: TRBJ1-2

CDR3 protein: CASSFGIEGGRREQYF
CDR3 DNA: TGTGCCAGCAGCTTTGGGATTGAGGGGGGGAGACGAGAGCAGTACTTC
V gene: TRBV5-4
CDR3 length: 16
clone size: NA
D gene: NA
J gene: TRBJ2-7

CDR3 protein: CASSVEGLPTEQYF
CDR3 DNA: TGTGCCAGCAGCGTAGAGGGACTACCGACCGAGCAGTACTTC
V gene: TRBV9
CDR3 length: 14
clone size: NA
D gene: TRBD2
J gene: TRBJ2-7

CDR3 protein: CASGAAGKPLNYGYTF
CDR3 DNA: TGTGCCAGCGGCGCTGCAGGGAAACCCCTTAACTATGGCTACACCTTC
V gene: TRBV28
CDR3 length: 16
clone size: few
D gene: NA
J gene: TRBJ1-2

CDR3 protein: CASSLVLGSGEFFVNEQYF
CDR3 DNA: TGTGCCAGCAGCTTAGTTCTTGGTAGCGGGGAATTTTTTGTGAACGAGCAGTACTTC
V gene: TRBV7-9
CDR3 length: 19
clone size: NA
D gene: TRBD2
J gene: TRBJ2-7

CDR3 protein: CASSLNSREAFF
CDR3 DNA: TGTGCCAGCAGCTTGAATTCGAGGGAAGCTTTCTTT
V gene: TRBV5-6
CDR3 length: 12
clone size: NA
D gene: NA
J gene: TRBJ1-1

CDR3 protein: CASSISGTTTDTQYF
CDR3 DNA: TGCGCCAGCAGCATCTCCGGGACTACCACAGATACGCAGTATTTT
V gene: TRBV5-1
CDR3 length: 15
clone size: NA
D gene: TRBD2
J gene: TRBJ2-3

CDR3 protein: CSAPTRDTQYF
CDR3 DNA: TGCAGTGCCCCCACCAGGGATACGCAGTATTTT
V gene: TRBV20-1
CDR3 length: 11
clone size: NA
D gene: NA
J gene: TRBJ2-3

CDR3 protein: CASSSTGLGNTIYF
CDR3 DNA: TGCGCCAGCAGCTCGACAGGGCTGGGAAACACCATATATTTT
V gene: TRBV5-1
CDR3 length: 14
clone size: NA
D gene: TRBD1
J gene: TRBJ1-3

CDR3 protein: CASSQPQKAFF
CDR3 DNA: TGTGCCAGCAGCCAACCCCAGAAGGCTTTCTTT
V gene: TRBV14
CDR3 length: 11
clone size: NA
D gene: NA
J gene: TRBJ1-1

CDR3 protein: CAWSLGTGNQPQHF
CDR3 DNA: TGTGCCTGGAGTTTGGGGACAGGCAATCAGCCCCAGCATTTT
V gene: TRBV30
CDR3 length: 14
clone size: once
D gene: TRBD1
J gene: TRBJ1-5

CDR3 protein: CASSSPTGGGYTF
CDR3 DNA: TGTGCCAGCAGCTCACCAACCGGGGGTGGCTACACCTTC
V gene: TRBV7-3
CDR3 length: 13
clone size: NA
D gene: NA
J gene: TRBJ1-2

CDR3 protein: CATPSGGQTDSGNTIYF
CDR3 DNA: TGCGCCACCCCATCAGGGGGTCAGACAGACTCTGGAAACACCATATATTTT
V gene: TRBV23-1
CDR3 length: 17
clone size: NA
D gene: TRBD1
J gene: TRBJ1-3

CDR3 protein: CASRFRGSPLHF
CDR3 DNA: TGTGCCAGCAGGTTCAGGGGTTCACCCCTCCACTTT
V gene: TRBV12-3/TRBV12-4
CDR3 length: 12
clone size: NA
D gene: NA
J gene: TRBJ1-6

CDR3 protein: CASSVAPRAGSYGYTF
CDR3 DNA: TGTGCCAGCAGCGTAGCGCCCCGGGCGGGAAGCTATGGCTACACCTTC
V gene: TRBV9
CDR3 length: 16
clone size: NA
D gene: NA
J gene: TRBJ1-2

CDR3 protein: CASARTGPGNTIYF
CDR3 DNA: TGTGCTAGTGCCCGGACAGGGCCTGGAAACACCATATATTTT
V gene: TRBV12-5
CDR3 length: 14
clone size: NA
D gene: TRBD1
J gene: TRBJ1-3

CDR3 protein: CASSFTLPRSGESLYEQYF
CDR3 DNA: TGTGCCAGCAGCTTCACCCTTCCTCGGTCGGGTGAAAGTCTCTACGAGCAGTACTTC
V gene: TRBV7-8
CDR3 length: 19
clone size: NA
D gene: NA
J gene: TRBJ2-7

CDR3 protein: CASSVGQGSMVETQYF
CDR3 DNA: TGTGCCAGCAGTGTGGGACAGGGTTCGATGGTAGAGACCCAGTACTTC
V gene: TRBV2
CDR3 length: 16
clone size: NA
D gene: TRBD1
J gene: TRBJ2-5